This TCR beta chain was captured by sequencing in a study of CD8 T cells in Susac syndrome. Random hexamers were used to reverse transcribe an amount of roughly 0.5 to 1 ug RNA. MiXCR, run by TCRdb on the immunoSEQ multiplex PCR reads, gives a single entry per CDR3 protein. This table holds 150,000 to 200,000 distinct CDR3 sequences, 95% found once. The sequenced sample was CD4+ T cells from PBMCs. The TCR sequence derives from a human donor with Susac syndrome.

The CDR3 DNA follows: TGTGCCAGCAGATCAACAGGTACCCAAGAGACCCAGTACTTC. Residues: CASRSTGTQETQYF. The rearrangement uses TRBV28 and TRBJ2-5; tentatively, D is TRBD1 (5 bases). V gave up 6 bases and J gave up 1 base, with 12 bases separating them. This CDR3 spans 14 amino acids. CDR1 and CDR2 (germline): MDHEN, SYDVKM.